The rows below give T cell receptor beta chains drawn from one sample of a study of blood T cell repertoires in COVID-19. Generated by immunoSEQ multiplex PCR, the TCRdb table keeps only in-frame clones and is missing some. Among roughly 160,000 clones, 88% were seen once, and the ten largest hold over 2%. Sequencing was performed on peripheral blood. These receptors were collected from a man in his forties or fifties who had recovered from COVID-19. Each CDR3 is given with its conserved first and last residue. Fields, in order: D gene, V gene, J gene, clone size, CDR3 protein, CDR3 DNA. The D gene is left open where the match is weak. For some rows the clone size is stated as once, few or many, or as a class when expanded; others skip it.

TRBD2	TRBV4-2	TRBJ2-5	NA	CASSQGNGLAGPQETQYF	TGTGCCAGCAGCCAAGGTAACGGACTAGCGGGGCCCCAAGAGACCCAGTACTTC
TRBD1	TRBV12-5	TRBJ1-2	NA	CASGLAGQGGYTF	TGTGCTAGTGGTTTGGCCGGACAGGGGGGCTACACCTTC
NA	TRBV27	TRBJ2-5	NA	CASSPSTGLSEETQYF	TGTGCCAGCAGTCCGTCAACAGGGTTATCGGAAGAGACCCAGTACTTC
TRBD2	TRBV5-4	TRBJ2-7	NA	CAGRASGDWYEQYF	TGTGCCGGACGGGCTAGCGGGGACTGGTACGAGCAGTACTTC
TRBD2	TRBV7-9	TRBJ2-1	once	CASSPGSGRNEQFF	TGTGCCAGCAGCCCCGGCAGCGGGAGAAATGAGCAGTTCTTC
TRBD1	TRBV19	TRBJ2-1	once	CASSIAGTGAYNEQFF	TGTGCCAGTAGTATAGCCGGGACAGGTGCCTACAATGAGCAGTTCTTC
NA	TRBV25-1	TRBJ1-2	NA	CASNAGERLGGYTF	TGTGCCAGCAATGCCGGGGAGAGACTAGGCGGCTACACCTTC
NA	TRBV30	TRBJ1-2	NA	CAWSDGTNYGYTF	TGTGCCTGGAGTGATGGCACGAACTATGGCTACACCTTC
TRBD1	TRBV29-1	TRBJ1-3	NA	CSVVWDSGNTIYF	TGCAGCGTTGTTTGGGACAGTGGAAACACCATATATTTT
TRBD1	TRBV18	TRBJ2-1	NA	CATRTGLGEQFF	TGTGCCACTAGGACAGGGCTGGGTGAGCAGTTCTTC
TRBD1	TRBV19	TRBJ1-2	NA	CASSFRTGGNANYGYTF	TGTGCCAGTAGTTTCCGGACAGGGGGCAATGCTAACTATGGCTACACCTTC
NA	TRBV21-1	TRBJ2-6	NA	CASSKETGSWASGANVLTF	NA
NA	TRBV7-2	TRBJ1-2	NA	CASSLTTTGGYTF	TGTGCCAGCAGCTTAACGACGACGGGTGGCTACACCTTC
TRBD2	TRBV7-9	TRBJ2-1	once	CASSGTSKPPYNEQFF	TGTGCCAGCAGCGGGACTAGCAAACCGCCCTACAATGAGCAGTTCTTC
TRBD2	TRBV7-3	TRBJ2-5	few	CASSPFHRTSGSFGQETQYF	TGTGCCAGCAGCCCGTTTCACAGGACTAGCGGGAGTTTCGGGCAAGAGACCCAGTACTTC
NA	TRBV6-5	TRBJ1-5	NA	CASSLFLSSQPQHF	TGTGCCAGCAGCCTTTTTCTTAGCAGTCAGCCCCAGCATTTT
NA	TRBV2	TRBJ2-5	NA	CASSEGRSPQETQYF	TGTGCCAGCAGTGAAGGGCGGTCCCCCCAAGAGACCCAGTACTTC